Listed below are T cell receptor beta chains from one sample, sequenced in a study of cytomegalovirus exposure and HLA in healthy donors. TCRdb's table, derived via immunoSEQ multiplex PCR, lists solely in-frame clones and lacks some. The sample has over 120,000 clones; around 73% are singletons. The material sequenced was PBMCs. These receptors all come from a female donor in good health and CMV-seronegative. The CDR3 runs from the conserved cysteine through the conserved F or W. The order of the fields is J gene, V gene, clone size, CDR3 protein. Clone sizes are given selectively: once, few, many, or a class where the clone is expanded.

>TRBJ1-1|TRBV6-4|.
CASSDGRGTFF
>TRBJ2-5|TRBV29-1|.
CSVRTGQETQYF
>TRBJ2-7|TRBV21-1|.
CASSSRLAGLRYEQYF
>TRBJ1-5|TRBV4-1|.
CASSQVQGSNSLSNQPQHF
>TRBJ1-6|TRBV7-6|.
CASSVSGGARSPLHF
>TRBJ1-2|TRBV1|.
CTSSENRGRVSCGYPF
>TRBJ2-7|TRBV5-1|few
CASSFATRTYEQYF
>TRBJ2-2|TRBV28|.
CASSIFRGSGAGELFF
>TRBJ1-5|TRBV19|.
CASKDRGLGQPQHF
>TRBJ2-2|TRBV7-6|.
CASSSSGTGELFF
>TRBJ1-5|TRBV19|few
CASSGAGRQPQHF
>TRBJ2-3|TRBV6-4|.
CASSDSGLRDTQYF
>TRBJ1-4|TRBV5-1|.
CASSLAGQVLNEKLFF
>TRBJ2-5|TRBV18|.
CASSLRDSRETQYF
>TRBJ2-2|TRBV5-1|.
CASRPGTANTGELFF